The rows below give T cell receptor beta chains drawn from one sample of a study of cytomegalovirus exposure and HLA in healthy donors. The assay was immunoSEQ multiplex PCR, and TCRdb's table has in-frame clones only and misses some. In the table there are over 70,000 clones, roughly 73% of which are singletons. Sequencing was performed on PBMCs. These TCRs come from a male donor in good health and CMV-seropositive. Each CDR3 is given with its conserved first and last residue. The order of the fields is J gene, D gene, V gene, clone size, CDR3 DNA, CDR3 protein. D genes are given only for firm matches. Clone sizes are given selectively: once, few, many, or a class where the clone is expanded.

TRBJ2-5,TRBD2,TRBV5-4,many,TGTGCCAGCAGCCTGCCGCGACTAGCGGGAGCTGAGACCCAGTACTTC,CASSLPRLAGAETQYF
TRBJ2-2,TRBD1,TRBV5-4,.,TGTGCCAGCAGATCGGGACAGGGGGCCGGGGAGCTGTTTTTT,CASRSGQGAGELFF
TRBJ2-5,TRBD1,TRBV15,.,TGTGCCACCAGCAGAGATGGACAGGGGGGAGAGACCCAGTACTTC,CATSRDGQGGETQYF
TRBJ1-4,.,TRBV19,.,TGTGCCAGTACCTATAGGTCGGGAAGAAATGAAAAACTGTTTTTT,CASTYRSGRNEKLFF
TRBJ2-7,TRBD1,TRBV18,.,TGTGCCAGCTCGCAAATTCCCGGGACAGGGAGTCTCTACGAGCAGTACTTC,CASSQIPGTGSLYEQYF
TRBJ2-2,TRBD1,TRBV5-1,.,TGCGCCAGCAGCCCAGTGACAGGGGACACCGGGGAGCTGTTTTTT,CASSPVTGDTGELFF
TRBJ1-5,TRBD1,TRBV28,.,TGTGCCAGCAGTTTAACAGGGGAGATCGATCAGCCCCAGCATTTT,CASSLTGEIDQPQHF
TRBJ2-1,.,TRBV5-6,.,TGTGCCAGCAGCTTGGATCCTACAGCCTCCTACAATGAGCAGTTCTTC,CASSLDPTASYNEQFF
TRBJ1-2,.,TRBV30,.,TGTGCCTGGAGTGTACGTCGACGTCTTGGACAGAGTCATGGCTACACCTTC,CAWSVRRRLGQSHGYTF
TRBJ2-7,TRBD1,TRBV18,.,TGTGCCAGCTCCCCCGGACACCCCCAGGGGGACCATACCTACGAGCAGTACTTC,CASSPGHPQGDHTYEQYF
TRBJ1-1,.,TRBV10-3,.,TGTGCCATCAGTGCGAAGGGAGAATACACTGAAGCTTTCTTT,CAISAKGEYTEAFF
TRBJ2-2,.,TRBV30,.,TGTGCCTGGAGTGTACGGGAGACCGGGGAGCTGTTTTTT,CAWSVRETGELFF
TRBJ2-7,.,TRBV5-1,.,TGCGCCAGCAGCCCCGGTCCACCACTCCTGCGGCACGAGCAGTACTTC,CASSPGPPLLRHEQYF
TRBJ2-1,TRBD2,TRBV7-2,.,TGTGCCAGCAGCCTGACTAGCGGGAGTCCAAATGAGCAGTTCTTC,CASSLTSGSPNEQFF
TRBJ1-4,.,TRBV29-1,.,TGCAGCGTTTCAGGGTTTACTTCTAATGAAAAACTGTTTTTT,CSVSGFTSNEKLFF
TRBJ2-7,.,TRBV10-3,.,TGTGCCATCAGTGAGCTACTAAATGACTACGAGCAGTACTTC,CAISELLNDYEQYF
TRBJ1-4,.,TRBV19,.,TGTGCCAGTAGCCAAGGGAGGGCTAATGAAAAACTGTTTTTT,CASSQGRANEKLFF
TRBJ2-3,TRBD2,TRBV27,few,TGTGCCAGCAGGGGACTAGGCCCCTTTAAAGATACGCAGTATTTT,CASRGLGPFKDTQYF
TRBJ2-4,TRBD1,TRBV4-1,once,TGCGCCAGCAGCCAGGCACAGGGGGCCCTCAAAAACATTCAGTACTTC,CASSQAQGALKNIQYF
TRBJ2-3,.,TRBV5-1,.,TGCGCCAGCAGCTCGGGAAGCACAGATACGCAGTATTTT,CASSSGSTDTQYF
TRBJ2-3,TRBD2,TRBV28,.,TGTGCCAGCAGTTTATCGGCTGGAGCGGGAGGGATCACAGATACGCAGTATTTT,CASSLSAGAGGITDTQYF
TRBJ1-1,.,TRBV27,.,TGTGCGACAAAAGCTACGGGGGGCCCCGCTGAAGCTTTCTTT,CATKATGGPAEAFF
TRBJ2-1,TRBD1,TRBV29-1,.,TGCAGCGTCGCCATAGGACAGGGTTTTATGAGTGAGCAGTTCTTC,CSVAIGQGFMSEQFF
TRBJ2-1,.,TRBV5-6,.,TGTGCCGGGGCAGGCAGAGGGGGCGAGGGCGGGAACTACAATGAGCAGTTCTTC,CAGAGRGGEGGNYNEQFF
TRBJ2-1,TRBD1,TRBV19,.,TGTGCCAGTAGTATTTCCGGGACAGAATACAATGAGCAGTTCTTC,CASSISGTEYNEQFF
TRBJ1-1,.,TRBV5-1,few,TGCGCCAGCAGCTCCTCGGGGGGCTTAGGCACTGAAGCTTTCTTT,CASSSSGGLGTEAFF
TRBJ2-2,TRBD2,TRBV5-4,.,TGTGCCAGCAGCTTAGGACTAGCGGCGAACACCGGGGAGCTGTTTTTT,CASSLGLAANTGELFF
TRBJ2-6,.,TRBV6-5,.,TGTGCCAGCAAACGGGGGAGCTCTGGGGCCAACGTCCTGACTTTC,CASKRGSSGANVLTF
TRBJ1-5,TRBD1,TRBV10-3,.,TGTGCCATCAGGTCAGACAGGGGGAATCAGCCCCAGCATTTT,CAIRSDRGNQPQHF
TRBJ2-5,.,TRBV7-8,.,TGTGCCAGCAGACCCACTGGCGGCATGAGGAGTCAAGAGACCCAGTACTTC,CASRPTGGMRSQETQYF
TRBJ1-3,.,TRBV4-2,.,TGTGCCAGCAGCCAAGACAGACACTCTGGAAACACCATATATTTT,CASSQDRHSGNTIYF
TRBJ2-1,.,TRBV4-3,.,TGCGCCAGCAGCCAAGAACCCAGGGGCTCCTACAATGAGCAGTTCTTC,CASSQEPRGSYNEQFF
TRBJ2-1,TRBD2,TRBV5-1,.,TGCGCCAGCAGCCAAGGACTAGCGCTTATCAATGAGCAGTTCTTC,CASSQGLALINEQFF
TRBJ2-1,TRBD1,TRBV28,few,TGTGCCAGCAGTTGGACAGGGGGCGCGGAGAATGAGCAGTTCTTC,CASSWTGGAENEQFF
TRBJ1-2,TRBD1,TRBV5-7,.,TGTGCCAGCAGCGGGAACAGGGGGCGGAATTGTGGCTACACCTTC,CASSGNRGRNCGYTF
TRBJ2-5,TRBD1,TRBV5-4,once,TGTGCCAGCTCCAGGACAGGAGACGACCAAGAGACCCAGTACTTC,CASSRTGDDQETQYF